A selection of T cell receptor beta chains follows, all from one sample in a study of T cells in Graves' hyperthyroidism and ophthalmopathy. TCRdb re-called the multiplex PCR reads through MiXCR, storing one row per CDR3 protein. The data show 450,000 to 650,000 distinct CDR3 sequences, about 15% seen once. The sequencing sample was made of blood. The source of these receptors is a woman aged 18-35 years with Graves' ophthalmopathy. CDR3s include the opening cysteine and the closing phenylalanine or tryptophan. Fields, in order: CDR3 protein, CDR3 DNA, D gene, V gene, clone size, J gene. The D gene is left open where the match is weak. The size of a clone is reported for some rows only, either as once, few or many, or as a class for expanded clones.

CDR3 protein: CSASGNTGTTNEKLFF; CDR3 DNA: TGCAGTGCTAGCGGAAATACCGGGACAACTAATGAAAAACTGTTTTTT; D gene: .; V gene: TRBV20-1; clone size: many; J gene: TRBJ1-4
CDR3 protein: CASSLERANYGYTF; CDR3 DNA: TGCGCCAGCAGCTTGGAACGAGCTAACTATGGCTACACCTTC; D gene: .; V gene: TRBV5-1; clone size: many; J gene: TRBJ1-2
CDR3 protein: CVSSSTGYSYNEQFF; CDR3 DNA: TGTGTCAGCAGCTCTACTGGATACTCCTACAATGAGCAGTTCTTC; D gene: .; V gene: TRBV6-2/TRBV6-3; clone size: .; J gene: TRBJ2-1
CDR3 protein: CASGLEGLGTEAFF; CDR3 DNA: TGTGCTAGTGGTTTGGAAGGACTCGGGACTGAAGCTTTCTTT; D gene: .; V gene: TRBV12-5; clone size: many; J gene: TRBJ1-1
CDR3 protein: CASTISALASEQFF; CDR3 DNA: TGTGCCAGCACTATATCCGCCCTAGCGTCTGAGCAGTTCTTC; D gene: .; V gene: TRBV2; clone size: many; J gene: TRBJ2-1
CDR3 protein: CASSEGGHSNQPQHF; CDR3 DNA: TGTGCCAGCAGTGAAGGAGGTCATAGCAATCAGCCCCAGCATTTT; D gene: .; V gene: TRBV6-1; clone size: many; J gene: TRBJ1-5
CDR3 protein: CASSPSHGTGELFF; CDR3 DNA: TGTGCCAGCAGCCCAAGCCATGGCACCGGGGAGCTGTTTTTT; D gene: .; V gene: TRBV7-2; clone size: many; J gene: TRBJ2-2
CDR3 protein: CSARRTSGGSGELFF; CDR3 DNA: TGCAGTGCCCGAAGGACTAGCGGGGGGTCCGGGGAGCTGTTTTTT; D gene: TRBD2; V gene: TRBV20-1; clone size: few; J gene: TRBJ2-2
CDR3 protein: CSARGRTAQETQYF; CDR3 DNA: TGCAGTGCTAGAGGGAGGACAGCACAAGAGACCCAGTACTTC; D gene: .; V gene: TRBV20-1; clone size: few; J gene: TRBJ2-5
CDR3 protein: CASTGNEQYF; CDR3 DNA: TGTGCCAGCACTGGGAACGAGCAGTACTTC; D gene: .; V gene: TRBV28; clone size: .; J gene: TRBJ2-7
CDR3 protein: CASSLGDRGHEQYF; CDR3 DNA: TGCGCCAGCAGCTTGGGGGACAGGGGGCACGAGCAGTACTTC; D gene: TRBD1; V gene: TRBV5-1; clone size: many; J gene: TRBJ2-7
CDR3 protein: CASSQDIAGAREQFF; CDR3 DNA: TGTGCCAGCAGCCAAGATATAGCGGGAGCCCGGGAGCAGTTCTTC; D gene: TRBD2; V gene: TRBV3-1; clone size: many; J gene: TRBJ2-1
CDR3 protein: CASSFDPSGWGHAFF; CDR3 DNA: TGCGCCAGCAGCTTTGACCCATCCGGTTGGGGGCATGCTTTCTTT; D gene: .; V gene: TRBV5-1; clone size: few; J gene: TRBJ1-1
CDR3 protein: CATSRVGNTMAGYTF; CDR3 DNA: TGTGCCACCAGCAGAGTTGGTAACACTATGGCTGGCTACACCTTC; D gene: .; V gene: TRBV15; clone size: few; J gene: TRBJ1-2
CDR3 protein: CAWPRQECEQYF; CDR3 DNA: TGTGCCTGGCCCCGACAGGAGTGCGAGCAGTACTTC; D gene: .; V gene: TRBV30; clone size: .; J gene: TRBJ2-7
CDR3 protein: CASSANVGQTDQETQYF; CDR3 DNA: TGTGCCAGCAGCGCAAACGTAGGACAGACAGACCAAGAGACCCAGTACTTC; D gene: .; V gene: TRBV9; clone size: many; J gene: TRBJ2-5
CDR3 protein: CASRAQGAGGYTF; CDR3 DNA: TGTGCCAGCAGAGCACAGGGGGCGGGTGGCTACACCTTC; D gene: TRBD1; V gene: TRBV2; clone size: few; J gene: TRBJ1-2
CDR3 protein: CASSQDHRADTQYF; CDR3 DNA: TGTGCCAGCAGCCAAGATCACAGGGCAGATACGCAGTATTTT; D gene: .; V gene: TRBV3-1; clone size: many; J gene: TRBJ2-3
CDR3 protein: CASSDHGADEKLFF; CDR3 DNA: TGTGCCAGCAGCGACCACGGGGCAGATGAAAAACTGTTTTTT; D gene: .; V gene: TRBV7-9; clone size: many; J gene: TRBJ1-4
CDR3 protein: CASSQATVAGGYTF; CDR3 DNA: TGCGCCAGCAGCCAAGCCACAGTGGCGGGTGGCTACACCTTC; D gene: .; V gene: TRBV4-3; clone size: .; J gene: TRBJ1-2
CDR3 protein: CASSYSTGAGTGELFF; CDR3 DNA: TGTGCCAGCAGTTACTCGACAGGGGCGGGGACCGGGGAGCTGTTTTTT; D gene: TRBD1; V gene: TRBV6-5; clone size: .; J gene: TRBJ2-2
CDR3 protein: CASSSYLNTEAFF; CDR3 DNA: TGTGCCAGCAGTAGTTACCTGAACACTGAAGCTTTCTTT; D gene: .; V gene: TRBV7-2; clone size: .; J gene: TRBJ1-1
CDR3 protein: CAIKGHNAEAFF; CDR3 DNA: TGTGCCATCAAGGGGCATAACGCTGAAGCTTTCTTT; D gene: .; V gene: TRBV10-3; clone size: few; J gene: TRBJ1-1
CDR3 protein: CASSHRKSGNTIYF; CDR3 DNA: TGTGCCAGTAGCCACCGAAAATCCGGGAACACCATATATTTT; D gene: .; V gene: TRBV19; clone size: .; J gene: TRBJ1-3
CDR3 protein: CASSLLRQGKNTEAFF; CDR3 DNA: TGCGCCAGCAGTCTTCTTAGACAGGGGAAGAACACTGAAGCTTTCTTT; D gene: TRBD1; V gene: TRBV5-1; clone size: many; J gene: TRBJ1-1
CDR3 protein: CASSPGDATNEKLFF; CDR3 DNA: TGTGCCAGCTCACCAGGGGACGCAACTAATGAAAAACTGTTTTTT; D gene: .; V gene: TRBV18; clone size: many; J gene: TRBJ1-4
CDR3 protein: CASGDPRTDTQYF; CDR3 DNA: TGTGCCAGCGGGGACCCACGCACAGATACGCAGTATTTT; D gene: .; V gene: TRBV7-2; clone size: .; J gene: TRBJ2-3
CDR3 protein: CASSPTQGDTQYF; CDR3 DNA: TGTGCCAGCTCACCAACGCAGGGAGATACGCAGTATTTT; D gene: .; V gene: TRBV18; clone size: many; J gene: TRBJ2-3
CDR3 protein: CSARAAGRLNQPQHF; CDR3 DNA: TGCAGTGCTAGAGCCGCGGGACGGCTAAATCAGCCCCAGCATTTT; D gene: .; V gene: TRBV20-1; clone size: .; J gene: TRBJ1-5
CDR3 protein: CASSFSLSASGANVLTF; CDR3 DNA: TGCGCCAGCAGCTTCAGCCTTTCCGCCTCTGGGGCCAACGTCCTGACTTTC; D gene: .; V gene: TRBV5-1; clone size: .; J gene: TRBJ2-6
CDR3 protein: CASSQVGAGPSSYNSPLHF; CDR3 DNA: TGCGCCAGCAGCCAAGTGGGGGCAGGACCTAGCTCCTATAATTCACCCCTCCACTTT; D gene: .; V gene: TRBV4-1; clone size: .; J gene: TRBJ1-6
CDR3 protein: CASSTGTGVVQPQHF; CDR3 DNA: TGTGCCAGCAGTACAGGGACAGGGGTGGTTCAGCCCCAGCATTTT; D gene: TRBD1; V gene: TRBV28; clone size: many; J gene: TRBJ1-5
CDR3 protein: CASSYVLGSGGYTF; CDR3 DNA: TGTGCCAGCAGTTACGTTTTGGGGAGTGGTGGCTACACCTTC; D gene: .; V gene: TRBV6-5; clone size: .; J gene: TRBJ1-2
CDR3 protein: CASSLGEPYNEQFF; CDR3 DNA: TGTGCCAGCAGTTTGGGGGAACCCTACAATGAGCAGTTCTTC; D gene: .; V gene: TRBV27; clone size: .; J gene: TRBJ2-1
CDR3 protein: CASSLERENTIYF; CDR3 DNA: TGTGCCAGCAGCTTAGAGAGGGAAAACACCATATATTTT; D gene: .; V gene: TRBV7-2; clone size: many; J gene: TRBJ1-3
CDR3 protein: CAISERRGSSTEAFF; CDR3 DNA: TGTGCCATCAGTGAAAGGCGGGGGTCCTCCACTGAAGCTTTCTTT; D gene: .; V gene: TRBV10-3; clone size: many; J gene: TRBJ1-1
CDR3 protein: CASSYQGRGRSNTEAFF; CDR3 DNA: TGTGCCAGCAGCTATCAAGGGAGGGGGCGGTCGAACACTGAAGCTTTCTTT; D gene: TRBD1; V gene: TRBV11-2; clone size: many; J gene: TRBJ1-1
CDR3 protein: CASTTATERGGGYTF; CDR3 DNA: TGTGCCAGTACCACAGCAACAGAGAGGGGTGGTGGCTACACCTTC; D gene: .; V gene: TRBV19; clone size: .; J gene: TRBJ1-2
CDR3 protein: CASREPTGDTEAFF; CDR3 DNA: TGTGCCAGCAGAGAACCGACAGGGGACACTGAAGCTTTCTTT; D gene: TRBD1; V gene: TRBV2; clone size: many; J gene: TRBJ1-1
CDR3 protein: CASSLRSVRGNTEAFF; CDR3 DNA: TGTGCCAGCAGCTTACGCTCGGTGCGAGGGAACACTGAAGCTTTCTTT; D gene: .; V gene: TRBV7-9; clone size: few; J gene: TRBJ1-1
CDR3 protein: CASSQRDRGLNSPLHF; CDR3 DNA: TGCGCCAGCAGCCAAAGGGACAGGGGGCTTAATTCACCCCTCCACTTT; D gene: TRBD1; V gene: TRBV4-1; clone size: .; J gene: TRBJ1-6
CDR3 protein: CASSRGGTGAEAFF; CDR3 DNA: TGCGCCAGCAGCCGGGGGGGGACAGGCGCTGAAGCTTTCTTT; D gene: TRBD1; V gene: TRBV4-1; clone size: .; J gene: TRBJ1-1
CDR3 protein: CASTPRGAHGYTF; CDR3 DNA: TGTGCCAGCACTCCCCGGGGGGCCCATGGCTACACCTTC; D gene: .; V gene: TRBV5-8; clone size: .; J gene: TRBJ1-2
CDR3 protein: CASSLVDRAHEQYF; CDR3 DNA: TGTGCCAGCAGCTTAGTGGACAGGGCCCACGAGCAGTACTTC; D gene: TRBD1; V gene: TRBV7-9; clone size: many; J gene: TRBJ2-7
CDR3 protein: CSARDLGGSNDEQFF; CDR3 DNA: TGCAGTGCTAGAGATCTTGGCGGGTCCAACGATGAGCAGTTCTTC; D gene: .; V gene: TRBV20-1; clone size: many; J gene: TRBJ2-1
CDR3 protein: CASSQISRPDNEQFF; CDR3 DNA: TGCGCCAGCAGCCAGATCTCGAGGCCCGACAATGAGCAGTTCTTC; D gene: .; V gene: TRBV4-1; clone size: many; J gene: TRBJ2-1
CDR3 protein: CSASLALIQETQYF; CDR3 DNA: TGCAGTGCTAGCCTAGCCCTAATACAAGAGACCCAGTACTTC; D gene: .; V gene: TRBV20-1; clone size: few; J gene: TRBJ2-5
CDR3 protein: CASSQVAHWAEAFF; CDR3 DNA: TGTGCCAGCAGCCAAGTCGCACACTGGGCTGAAGCTTTCTTT; D gene: .; V gene: TRBV3-1; clone size: many; J gene: TRBJ1-1
CDR3 protein: CASSLGPAGGSNTGELFF; CDR3 DNA: TGTGCCAGCAGCTTAGGCCCAGCGGGGGGTTCGAACACCGGGGAGCTGTTTTTT; D gene: TRBD2; V gene: TRBV7-6; clone size: .; J gene: TRBJ2-2
CDR3 protein: CAWSLSGTVLSPLHF; CDR3 DNA: TGTGCCTGGAGCCTCTCCGGGACAGTTCTCTCACCCCTCCACTTT; D gene: TRBD1; V gene: TRBV30; clone size: many; J gene: TRBJ1-6
CDR3 protein: CASSLRGTTEAFF; CDR3 DNA: TGTGCCAGCAGCTTAAGGGGAACCACTGAAGCTTTCTTT; D gene: .; V gene: TRBV13; clone size: many; J gene: TRBJ1-1
CDR3 protein: CSVTSGTGGLNYGYTF; CDR3 DNA: TGCAGCGTTACAAGCGGGACAGGGGGCCTCAACTATGGCTACACCTTC; D gene: TRBD1; V gene: TRBV29-1; clone size: .; J gene: TRBJ1-2
CDR3 protein: CASSGDLDYEQYF; CDR3 DNA: TGTGCCAGTAGTGGGGACTTAGACTACGAGCAGTACTTC; D gene: .; V gene: TRBV19; clone size: few; J gene: TRBJ2-7